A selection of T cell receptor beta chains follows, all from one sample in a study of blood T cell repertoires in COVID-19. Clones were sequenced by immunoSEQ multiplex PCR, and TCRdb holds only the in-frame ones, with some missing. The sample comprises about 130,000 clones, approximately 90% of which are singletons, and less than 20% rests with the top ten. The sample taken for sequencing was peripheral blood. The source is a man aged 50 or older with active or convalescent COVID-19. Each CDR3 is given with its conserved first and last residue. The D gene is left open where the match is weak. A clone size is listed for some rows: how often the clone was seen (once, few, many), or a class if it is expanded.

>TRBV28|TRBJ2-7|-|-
TGTGCCAGCAGGGAGGGTCCCGTAACTTCGGGACAGAGCCCCTACGAGCAGTACTTC
CASREGPVTSGQSPYEQYF
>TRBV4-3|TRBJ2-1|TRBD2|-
TGCGCCAGCAGCCAAGATCGCCTAGCGGGGGGTAGGAATGAGCAGTTCTTC
CASSQDRLAGGRNEQFF
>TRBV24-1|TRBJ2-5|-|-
TGTGCCACCAGTGAATGGGGGGAGAACCAAGAGACCCAGTACTTC
CATSEWGENQETQYF
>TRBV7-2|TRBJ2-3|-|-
TGTGCCAGCAGCTTAGCGGGGGGAACAGATACGCAGTATTTT
CASSLAGGTDTQYF
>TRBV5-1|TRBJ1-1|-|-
TGCGCCAGCAGCCCCTCGGTACAGAATGAAGCTTTCTTT
CASSPSVQNEAFF
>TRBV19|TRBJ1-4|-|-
TGTGCCAGTAGTATGGGGTCGGAGGGAAAACTGTTTTTT
CASSMGSEGKLFF
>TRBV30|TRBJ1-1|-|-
TGTGCCTGGAGTGTATCAACTGAAGCTTTCTTT
CAWSVSTEAFF
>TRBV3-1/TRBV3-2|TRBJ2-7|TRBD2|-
TGTGCCAGCAGCCAAAGTGTTCTAGCGGGGGATGGGTTCCCCTACGAGCAGTACTTC
CASSQSVLAGDGFPYEQYF
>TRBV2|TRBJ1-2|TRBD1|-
TGTGCCAGCAGTGAAGGGGGACAGCCTAACTATGGCTACACCTTC
CASSEGGQPNYGYTF
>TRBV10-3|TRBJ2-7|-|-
TGTGCCATCAGTGCAGGGTACTACGAGCAGTACTTC
CAISAGYYEQYF
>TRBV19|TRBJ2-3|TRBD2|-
TGTGCCAGTAGTACCCCAGAGCGGGGTACTAGCACAGATACGCAGTATTTT
CASSTPERGTSTDTQYF
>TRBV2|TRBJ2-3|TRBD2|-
TGTGCCAGCAGCCCTTGGTCCATATGGACTAGAGCAGATACGCAGTATTTT
CASSPWSIWTRADTQYF
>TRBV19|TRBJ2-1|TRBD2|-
TGTGCCAGTAGCTCTAGCGGGAGGGTCTCCTACAATGAGCAGTTCTTC
CASSSSGRVSYNEQFF
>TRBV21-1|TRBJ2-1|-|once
TGTGCCAGCAGCCCTCTCCTGGGGCGGGGGGGCCCGGATGAGCAGTTCTTC
CASSPLLGRGGPDEQFF
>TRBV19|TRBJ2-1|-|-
TGTGCCAGTAGTATTTATGAGGGAGTCAATGAGCAGTTCTTC
CASSIYEGVNEQFF
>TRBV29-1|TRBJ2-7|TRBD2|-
TGCAGCGTTGGGGGAGCTAGCGGGAGGGCCGCCCGAGAGCAGTACTTC
CSVGGASGRAAREQYF
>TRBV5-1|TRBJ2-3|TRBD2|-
TGCGCCAGCAGAGCAGCGGGGGCCAGCACAGATACGCAGTATTTT
CASRAAGASTDTQYF
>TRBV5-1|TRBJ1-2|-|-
TGCGCCAGCAGCTCCAGGACAGTCCCTACCGACATGAACTATGGCTACACCTTC
CASSSRTVPTDMNYGYTF
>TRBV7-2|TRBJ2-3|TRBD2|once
TGTGCCAGCAGCCCCAGGGGAGCGGGGGGGCCGGATACGCAGTATTTT
CASSPRGAGGPDTQYF
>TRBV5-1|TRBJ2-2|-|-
TGCGCCAGCAGCTTGTGGGCGACAGACGCCGGGGAGCTGTTTTTT
CASSLWATDAGELFF
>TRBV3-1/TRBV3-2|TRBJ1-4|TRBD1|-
TGTGCCAGCAGCCAGGGGGACAGCAATAATGAAAAACTGTTTTTT
CASSQGDSNNEKLFF
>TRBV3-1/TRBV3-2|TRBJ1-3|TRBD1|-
TGTGCCAGCAGCCTGCGGACAGGCGCCCTCGGAAACACCATATATTTT
CASSLRTGALGNTIYF
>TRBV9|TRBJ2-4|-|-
TGTGCCAGCAGCTCTAACGGAGCCAAAAACATTCAGTACTTC
CASSSNGAKNIQYF
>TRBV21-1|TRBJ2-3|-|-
TGTGCCAGCTTGCGGGCCAAAGTTCTATCTAGCACAGATACGCAGTATTTT
CASLRAKVLSSTDTQYF
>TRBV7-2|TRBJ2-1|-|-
TGTGCCAGCAGCCCCGTTAGTAGCGGTCCCAATGAGCAGTTCTTC
CASSPVSSGPNEQFF
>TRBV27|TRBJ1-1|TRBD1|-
TGTGCCAGCAAAACAGGGGGTTGGAACACTGAAGCTTTCTTT
CASKTGGWNTEAFF
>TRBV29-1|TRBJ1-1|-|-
TGCAGCGTTTCCCCTTCCGGGACAGAAGCTTTCTTT
CSVSPSGTEAFF
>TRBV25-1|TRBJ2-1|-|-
TGTGCCAGCAGTGAATATAAAGGAGGGTACTACAATGAGCAGTTCTTC
CASSEYKGGYYNEQFF
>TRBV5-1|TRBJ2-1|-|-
TGCGCCAGCAGCTTAGGCCCCGAAGCGACTGAGCAGTTCTTC
CASSLGPEATEQFF
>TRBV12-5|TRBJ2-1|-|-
TGTGCTAGTGGTTTGGGACAGAACTACAATGAGCAGTTCTTC
CASGLGQNYNEQFF
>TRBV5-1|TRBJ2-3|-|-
TGCGCCAGCAGTAGCCACGCGAGCACAGATACGCAGTATTTT
CASSSHASTDTQYF
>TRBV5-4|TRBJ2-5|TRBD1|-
TGTGCCAGCAGCTTAGGGGGACAGGGCTCTGAGACCCAGTACTTC
CASSLGGQGSETQYF
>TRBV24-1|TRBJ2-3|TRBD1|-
TGTGCCACCAGTGAGCGGACAGGGGTGGGCACAGATACGCAGTATTTT
CATSERTGVGTDTQYF
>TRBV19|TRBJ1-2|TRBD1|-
TGTGCCAGTAGCGTCCGGGACAGGGACAGCTATGGCTACACCTTC
CASSVRDRDSYGYTF
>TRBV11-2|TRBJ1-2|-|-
TGTGCCAGCAGCTTAGCACTCGGGGGAGATGGCTACACCTTC
CASSLALGGDGYTF
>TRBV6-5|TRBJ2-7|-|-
TGTGCCAGCGATCCCGCCTGGGGGCGGTACGAGCAGTACTTC
CASDPAWGRYEQYF
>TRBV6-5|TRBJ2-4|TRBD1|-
TGTGCCAGCAGCAGAAGCCAAGGGACAGTGGGAATTCAGTACTTC
CASSRSQGTVGIQYF
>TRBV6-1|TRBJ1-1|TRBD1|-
TGTGCCAGCAGTGGGGACAGGGACAATGTTTTGAACACTGAAGCTTTCTTT
CASSGDRDNVLNTEAFF
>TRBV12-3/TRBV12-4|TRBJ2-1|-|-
TGTGCCAGCAGTTTTAACAGGGACAATGAGCAGTTCTTC
CASSFNRDNEQFF
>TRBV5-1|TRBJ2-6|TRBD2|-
TGCGCCAGCAGCTCTCAACCGGGACTAGCGGGGGTAGCTGGGGCCAACGTCCTGACTTTC
CASSSQPGLAGVAGANVLTF
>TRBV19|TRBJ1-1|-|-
TGTGCCAGTAGGATCGGACAGACAAACACTGAAGCTTTCTTT
CASRIGQTNTEAFF
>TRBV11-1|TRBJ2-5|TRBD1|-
TGTGCCAGCAGCCGGACAGGAAAAGAGACCCAGTACTTC
CASSRTGKETQYF
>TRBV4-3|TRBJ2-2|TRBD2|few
TGCGCCAGCAGCCAGGGGGCTAGCGGGGGAGCCGGGGAGCTGTTTTTT
CASSQGASGGAGELFF
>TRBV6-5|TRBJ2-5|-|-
TGTGCCAGCAGTTACTCGAAGTTCAGGGAAGAAGAGACCCAGTACTTC
CASSYSKFREEETQYF
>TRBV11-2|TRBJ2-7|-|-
TGTGCCAGCAGCTTAGGTGGTTGGTTGGTCGACAGCCGCCACTACGAGCAGTACTTC
CASSLGGWLVDSRHYEQYF
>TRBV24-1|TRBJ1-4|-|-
TGTGCCACCAGTGACCAGGGAAATGAAAAACTGTTTTTT
CATSDQGNEKLFF
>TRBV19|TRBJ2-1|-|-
TGTGCCAGTAGGCCCAGGCGGGGGCTTGGCAATGAGCAGTTCTTC
CASRPRRGLGNEQFF
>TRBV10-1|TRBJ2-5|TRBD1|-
TGCGCCAGCAGTGTTCAGACAGGGGGCCTAGAGACCCAGTACTTC
CASSVQTGGLETQYF
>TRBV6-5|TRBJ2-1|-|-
TGTGCCAGCAGTTACCACAGGGTTGGCAATGAGCAGTTCTTC
CASSYHRVGNEQFF
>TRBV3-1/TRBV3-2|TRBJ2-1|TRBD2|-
TGTGCCAGCGAGTTAGCGGGGAAAACCTACAATGAGCAGTTCTTC
CASELAGKTYNEQFF
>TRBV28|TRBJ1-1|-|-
TGTGCCAGCAGTTTTATCACAATTGGGGGCCTGAACACTGAAGCTTTCTTT
CASSFITIGGLNTEAFF
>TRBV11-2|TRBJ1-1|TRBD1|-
TGTGCCAGCAGCTTACCCCGGACAGGGGGCGCTATAGAAGCTTTCTTT
CASSLPRTGGAIEAFF
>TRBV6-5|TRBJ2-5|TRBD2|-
TGTGCCAGTAGCGGGACGCAGCAAGAGACCCAGTACTTC
CASSGTQQETQYF